Given below is one TCR beta chain in context. This sample was taken from a study of radiation and T cells in renal cell carcinoma. CDR1 and CDR2 from the germline V gene are KGHSH and LQKENI. The CDR3 has 15 amino acids. V dropped 2 bases and J dropped 2; count of bases not matched to a gene: 3. The table came from immunoSEQ multiplex PCR; TCRdb's copy has only in-frame clones and leaves some out. The sample holds about 78,000 clones, 70% to 90% seen once. Time point in this sample: blood 4 weeks post-SBRT, at nephrectomy. As to treatment: 15 Gy SBRT to primary tumor, nephrectomy 4 weeks later. Specimen: blood, collected from a patient whose treatment included radiotherapy and nephrectomy. The chain combines TRBV18 with TRBJ1-1; 9 bases line up with TRBD1. The clonotype comes from a woman in her sixties or seventies with renal cell carcinoma. CDR3 protein: CASSPIQGANTEAFF. In nucleotides, the CDR3 is TGTGCCAGCTCACCAATACAGGGGGCTAACACTGAAGCTTTCTTT.